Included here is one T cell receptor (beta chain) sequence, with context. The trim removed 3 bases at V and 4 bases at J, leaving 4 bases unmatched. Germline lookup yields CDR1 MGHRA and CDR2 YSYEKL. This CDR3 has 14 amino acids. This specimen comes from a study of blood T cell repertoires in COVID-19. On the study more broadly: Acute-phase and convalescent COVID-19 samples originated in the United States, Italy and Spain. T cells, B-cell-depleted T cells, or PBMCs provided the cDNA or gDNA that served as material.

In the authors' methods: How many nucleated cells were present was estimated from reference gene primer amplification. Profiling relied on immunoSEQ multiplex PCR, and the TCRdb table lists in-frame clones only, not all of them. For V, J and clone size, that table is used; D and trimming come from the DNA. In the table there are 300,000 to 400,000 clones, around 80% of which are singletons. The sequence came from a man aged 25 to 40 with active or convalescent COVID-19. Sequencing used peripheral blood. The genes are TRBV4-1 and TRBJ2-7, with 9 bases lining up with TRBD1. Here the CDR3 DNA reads TGCGCCAGCAGCCACACAGGGGGCCTGTACGAGCAGTACTTC. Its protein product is CASSHTGGLYEQYF.